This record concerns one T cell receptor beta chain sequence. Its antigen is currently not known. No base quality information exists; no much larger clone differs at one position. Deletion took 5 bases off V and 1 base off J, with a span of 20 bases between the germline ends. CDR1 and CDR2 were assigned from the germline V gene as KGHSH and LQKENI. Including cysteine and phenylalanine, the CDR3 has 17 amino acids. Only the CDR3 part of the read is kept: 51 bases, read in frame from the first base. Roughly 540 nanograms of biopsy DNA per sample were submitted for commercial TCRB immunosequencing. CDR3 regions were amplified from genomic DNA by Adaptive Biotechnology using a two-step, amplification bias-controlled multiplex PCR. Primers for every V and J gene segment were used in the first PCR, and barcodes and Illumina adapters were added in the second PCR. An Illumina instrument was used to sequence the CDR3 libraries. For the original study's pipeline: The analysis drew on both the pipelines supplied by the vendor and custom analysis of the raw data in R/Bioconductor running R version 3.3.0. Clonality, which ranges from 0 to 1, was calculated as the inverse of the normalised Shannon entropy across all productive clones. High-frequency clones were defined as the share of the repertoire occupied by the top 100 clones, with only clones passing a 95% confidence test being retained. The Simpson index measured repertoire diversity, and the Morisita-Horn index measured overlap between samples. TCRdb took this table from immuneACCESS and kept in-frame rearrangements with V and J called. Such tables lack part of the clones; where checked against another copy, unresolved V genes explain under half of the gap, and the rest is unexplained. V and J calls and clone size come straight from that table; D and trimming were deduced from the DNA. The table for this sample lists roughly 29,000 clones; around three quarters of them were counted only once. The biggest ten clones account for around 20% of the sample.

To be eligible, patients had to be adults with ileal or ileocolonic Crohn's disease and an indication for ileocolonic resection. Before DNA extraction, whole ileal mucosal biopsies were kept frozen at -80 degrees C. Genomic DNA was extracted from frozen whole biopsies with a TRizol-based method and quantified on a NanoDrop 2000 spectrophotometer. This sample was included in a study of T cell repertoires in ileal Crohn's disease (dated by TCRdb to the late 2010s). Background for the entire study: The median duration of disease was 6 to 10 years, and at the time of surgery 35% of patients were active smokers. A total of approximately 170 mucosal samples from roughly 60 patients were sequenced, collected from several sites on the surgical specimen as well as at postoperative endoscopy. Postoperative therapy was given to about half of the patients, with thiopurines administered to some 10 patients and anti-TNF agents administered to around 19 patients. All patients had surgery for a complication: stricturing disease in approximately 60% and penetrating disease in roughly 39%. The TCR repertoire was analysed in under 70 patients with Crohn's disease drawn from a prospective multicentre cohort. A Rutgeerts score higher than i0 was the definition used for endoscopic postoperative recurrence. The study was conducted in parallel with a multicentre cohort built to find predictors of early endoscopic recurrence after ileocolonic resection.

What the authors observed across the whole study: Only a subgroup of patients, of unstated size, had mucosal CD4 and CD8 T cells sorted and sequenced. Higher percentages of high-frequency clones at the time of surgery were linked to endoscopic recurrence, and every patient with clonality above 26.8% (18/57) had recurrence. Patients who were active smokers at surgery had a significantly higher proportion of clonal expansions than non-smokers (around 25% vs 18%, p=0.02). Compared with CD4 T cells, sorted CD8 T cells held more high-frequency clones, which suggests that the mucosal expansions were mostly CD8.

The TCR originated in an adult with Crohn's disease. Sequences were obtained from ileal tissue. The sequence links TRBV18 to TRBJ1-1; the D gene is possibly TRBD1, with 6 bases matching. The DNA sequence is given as TGTGCCAGCTCATCACAGTTGCTAGGGGGGGCGAACACTGAAGCTTTCTTT. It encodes CASSSQLLGGANTEAFF.